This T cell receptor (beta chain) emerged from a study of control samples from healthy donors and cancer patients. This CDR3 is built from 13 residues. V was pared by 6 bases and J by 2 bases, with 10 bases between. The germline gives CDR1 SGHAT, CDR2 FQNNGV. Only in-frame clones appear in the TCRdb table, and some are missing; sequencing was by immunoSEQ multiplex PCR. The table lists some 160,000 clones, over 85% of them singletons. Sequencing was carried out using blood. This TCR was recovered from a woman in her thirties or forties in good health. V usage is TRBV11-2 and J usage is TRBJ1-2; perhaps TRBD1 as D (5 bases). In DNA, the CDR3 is TGTGCCAGCAGAGGAAACAGGAACTATGGCTACACCTTC. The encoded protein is CASRGNRNYGYTF.